The 9 T cell receptor beta chains below come from one sample, sequenced in a study of blood T cell repertoires in COVID-19. Data came from immunoSEQ multiplex PCR; TCRdb stores just in-frame clones and leaves some out. The sample carries some 290,000 clones, around 89% recorded once. Material for sequencing was peripheral blood. The receptors stem from a woman between 40 and 55 years old with COVID-19, enrolled during active disease.

CDR3 protein: CAWSAGGWGNEQFF. CDR3 DNA: TGTGCCTGGAGTGCCGGGGGGTGGGGGAATGAGCAGTTCTTC. This chain uses TRBV30 with TRBJ2-1; TRBD2 aligns across 7 bases. Germline assignment: CDR1 GTSNPN and CDR2 SVGIG (reference sequence). Trimming took 1 base from V and 7 from J; bases not matched to a gene: 7. The CDR3 totals 14 residues.

The chain joins TRBV7-9 to TRBJ2-4, with TRBD1 matching over 8 bases. Germline loops: CDR1 SEHNR, CDR2 FQNEAQ (reference sequence). The J segment lost 7 bases and the V segment lost 11 bases, leaving 16 bases of the junction unmatched. The CDR3 runs to 15 residues. The CDR3 DNA reads as TGTGCCGTCGATCCAGGGCAGGGGGCGCGGAACATTCAGTACTTC. Its protein is CAVDPGQGARNIQYF.

A note on this clone: This same CDR3 is encoded by further DNA sequences in the sample. CDR3 region: CSVPGGETQYF. The DNA of the CDR3 is TGCAGCGTCCCCGGCGGAGAGACCCAGTACTTC. V usage is TRBV29-1 and J usage is TRBJ2-5, with D unclear. Trimming shortened V by 6 bases and J by 4 bases, and 9 bases separated the two germline ends. This CDR3 contains 11 residues. Per germline, CDR1 SQVTM and CDR2 ANQGSEA.

V usage is TRBV27 and J usage is TRBJ1-2; 11 nucleotides line up with TRBD1. V lost 5 bases to trimming and J lost 4 bases; unmatched junction nucleotides: 9. The CDR3 has 16 amino acids. The germline gives CDR1 MNHEY, CDR2 SMNVEV (reference sequence). The CDR3 here is CASSSRDRGKFYGYTF. The CDR3 DNA sequence: TGTGCCAGCAGTAGCCGGGACAGGGGGAAATTCTATGGCTACACCTTC.

The V call is TRBV4-3, the J call TRBJ2-1, with 8 bases lining up with TRBD1. With 5 bases clipped from V and 8 bases from J, the junction kept 11 bases outside the gene matches. The CDR3 has 15 amino acids. The germline gives CDR1 LGHNA, CDR2 YSLEER. In DNA form, the CDR3 reads TGCGCCAGCAGCACCTTGACAGGGGCCGGGGATGAGCAGTTCTTC. It encodes CASSTLTGAGDEQFF.

The chain recombines TRBV27 with TRBJ2-1; 10 bases match TRBD2. Germline assignment: CDR1 MNHEY and CDR2 SMNVEV (reference sequence). V trimming: 7 bases; J trimming: 7 bases; junction bases outside the gene matches: 7. The length of the CDR3 is 14 residues. The CDR3: CASNPGLAPNEQFF. In nucleotides, the CDR3 is TGTGCCAGCAACCCGGGACTAGCGCCGAATGAGCAGTTCTTC.

The rearrangement links TRBV28 to TRBJ2-7, with 14 bases aligning to TRBD2. The CDR3 consists of 15 residues. J was trimmed by 5 bases and V by 10 bases; bases with no gene match: 10. Per the germline V gene, CDR1 is MDHEN and CDR2 is SYDVKM. CDR3 bases: TGTGCCACCACGGGGACTAGCGGGAGCCTAGACGAGCAGTACTTC. Translation gives CATTGTSGSLDEQYF.

This chain connects TRBV15 to TRBJ2-1, with D possibly TRBD2 on 5 matching bases. Germline V lookup: CDR1 LNHNV, CDR2 YYDKDF (reference sequence). Trimming removed 1 base from V and 8 bases from J, with 9 bases in between. CDR3 length equals 13 residues. The chain's CDR3 is CATSRGGGHEQFF. The DNA for the CDR3 is TGTGCCACCAGCAGAGGAGGAGGCCATGAGCAGTTCTTC.

V and J are TRBV5-1 and TRBJ1-1; D might be TRBD1 (5 bases). This CDR3 region has 15 residues. Germline values: CDR1 SGHRS, CDR2 YFSETQ. V was cut by 7 bases and J by 0 bases, with 16 bases left in between. This chain's CDR3 is CASRLKQAMNTEAFF. CDR3 DNA sequence: TGCGCCAGCCGTCTAAAACAGGCCATGAACACTGAAGCTTTCTTT.